Sequencing of this TCR beta chain was carried out in a study of T cells in Graves' hyperthyroidism and ophthalmopathy. This clonotype turned up a few times. The CDR3 runs to 11 residues. Looked up from germline, CDR1 is SGHNT and CDR2 is YENEEA. The V end was cut by 5 bases, the J end by 7 bases, with 6 bases between. From more than 9 ml of fresh peripheral blood, PBMCs were isolated. Amplification targeted TCR beta CDR3 regions from RNA transcripts. Using the HTBI primer set, a first-round RT-PCR was run on the TCR CDR3. TCRdb analysed the multiplex PCR reads with MiXCR anew, one entry per CDR3 protein. Found here are 450,000 to 650,000 distinct CDR3 sequences, approximately 15% of them singletons; the top ten hold about 7%.

The sequenced material came from blood. The rearrangement joins TRBV11-3 to TRBJ1-3; unclear D gene. The clonotype comes from a woman under 30 with Graves' ophthalmopathy. CDR3 sequence: CASSGWNTIYF. For the CDR3, the DNA is TGTGCCAGCAGCGGGTGGAACACCATATATTTT.